There are a few counts of the clone carrying this T cell receptor beta chain. The antigen is not known. CDR1 is SGHRS and CDR2 is YFSETQ in the germline V gene. The CDR3 covers 14 residues. The PCR employed 60 Vbeta primers together with 13 Jbeta primers. TCRdb's copy holds only in-frame clones and misses some; the assay was immunoSEQ multiplex PCR. The sample has approximately 46,000 clones; 72% are singletons. The data originate from a study of cytomegalovirus exposure and HLA in healthy donors. At the level of the study: Approximately 80 million unique TCRs, all from HLA-typed donors, were included in an early release of the data.

Each donor was healthy, and each was a bone marrow donor. Whole-study results and caveats: The study recorded 150 to 200 TCR beta chains that were cytomegalovirus-associated. Per published reports, the classifier diagnosed cytomegalovirus status with high specificity and sensitivity.

The receptor's source is a man aged 25-45 years in good health and CMV-seronegative. This chain links TRBV5-1 with TRBJ2-5, with 7 bases that match TRBD1. The DNA end favors TRBJ2-7, so the J call may be wrong. Sequenced input: PBMCs. For the CDR3, the DNA is TGCGCCAGCAGCTTCACCCAGGGGGCCTACGAGCAGTACTTC. Translation gives CASSFTQGAYEQYF.